This T cell receptor (beta chain) was captured in a study of Ad26.COV2.S vaccination and SARS-CoV-2 variants. Study-wide context: By the intramuscular route, Ad26.COV2.S was given once, or twice 56 days apart.

Using immunoSEQ multiplex PCR, the repertoire was profiled, and TCRdb retains in-frame clones only, with some absent. The repertoire holds approximately 300,000 clones, 85% to 90% seen once, with more than 1.5% in the top ten. Study findings and constraints: Overall T cell responses may have been underestimated by the analyses of TCR breadth and depth. Placebo recipients showed lower spike-specific TCR breadth than vaccinees.

On this clone: Its antigen is currently unknown.

Treatment reported: approximately 18 received Ad26.COV2.S at low or high dose, single or two shots; several received placebo; per-sample allocation not given. Each sample was drawn 63 days after the first injection (of vaccine or placebo). Sequencing was performed on peripheral blood, taken in a trial of Ad26.COV2.S vaccine versus placebo. This TCR was sampled from a person aged 18 to 65 who received the Ad26.COV2.S COVID-19 vaccine or a placebo.

The CDR3 DNA reads TGTGCCAGCAGTGTAGGGGCAGTAATCACTGAAGCTTTCTTT. It codes for CASSVGAVITEAFF. The chain combines TRBV2 with TRBJ1-1, with a tentative D call TRBD1 (5 bases). The CDR3 covers 14 residues. The V end was cut by 4 bases, the J end by 4 bases, with 13 bases between. Germline CDR1 reads SNHLY; CDR2 reads FYNNEI.